Listed below are T cell receptor beta chains from one sample, sequenced in a study of T cell repertoires and HLA-DP antigens. Clones were sequenced by immunoSEQ multiplex PCR, and TCRdb holds only the in-frame ones, with some missing. The sample includes about 89,000 clones, more than 75% of them seen just once. Which antigens these TCRs recognize remains unknown. The specimen was CD4+ T cells from PBMCs. The receptors stem from a man aged 50 to 60 in good health and CMV-seronegative. The CDR3 runs from the conserved cysteine through the conserved F or W. D genes are given only for firm matches. For some rows the clone size is stated as once, few or many, or as a class when expanded; others skip it.

>TRBV5-8|TRBJ2-5|NA|TRBD2
CASRPKTGLRQETQYF
TGTGCCAGCAGACCCAAAACGGGACTACGGCAAGAGACCCAGTACTTC
>TRBV27|TRBJ2-7|NA|TRBD1
CASSQLGTGSYEQYF
TGTGCCAGCAGTCAACTTGGGACAGGATCCTACGAGCAGTACTTC
>TRBV25-1|TRBJ2-1|NA|TRBD2
CASSELAGGKGEQFF
TGTGCCAGCAGTGAACTAGCGGGGGGCAAGGGGGAGCAGTTCTTC
>TRBV6-5|TRBJ2-3|NA|NA
CASSYKESTDTQYF
TGTGCCAGCAGTTATAAGGAAAGCACAGATACGCAGTATTTT
>TRBV5-8|TRBJ1-2|medium-sized|TRBD1
CASSRGTGLRGYTF
TGTGCCAGCAGCAGGGGGACAGGGCTCCGAGGCTACACCTTC
>TRBV28|TRBJ2-5|NA|TRBD2
CASSSGTSGRTETQYF
TGTGCCAGCAGTTCCGGGACTAGCGGGAGGACGGAGACCCAGTACTTC
>TRBV5-6|TRBJ2-2|NA|TRBD2
CASSRVPERGGWNTGELFF
TGTGCCAGCAGCCGCGTCCCTGAGCGGGGGGGCTGGAACACCGGGGAGCTGTTTTTT
>TRBV9|TRBJ1-5|NA|TRBD1
CASSAGTGANQPQHF
TGTGCCAGCAGCGCGGGGACAGGGGCCAATCAGCCCCAGCATTTT
>TRBV21-1|TRBJ2-7|NA|NA
CASSARRDRVSTAVDEQYF
TGTGCCAGCAGCGCACGCCGGGACAGAGTTTCTACGGCGGTAGACGAGCAGTACTTC
>TRBV19|TRBJ2-6|NA|NA
CASTGTGANVLTF
TGTGCCAGTACCGGAACTGGGGCCAACGTCCTGACTTTC
>TRBV4-1|TRBJ2-2|NA|NA
CASSQDEPVGGELFF
TGCGCCAGCAGCCAAGATGAACCGGTGGGCGGGGAGCTGTTTTTT
>TRBV11-2|TRBJ2-5|NA|TRBD2
CASSLGVGSGGAGETQYF
TGTGCCAGCAGCTTAGGCGTCGGGAGCGGGGGGGCCGGGGAGACCCAGTACTTC
>TRBV4-1|TRBJ1-1|NA|TRBD1
CASSQDHGGQGAVNTEAFF
TGCGCCAGCAGCCAAGATCACGGGGGACAGGGGGCCGTGAACACTGAAGCTTTCTTT
>TRBV2|TRBJ2-2|NA|NA
CASRIQPGDTGELFF
TGTGCCAGTCGGATACAGCCAGGTGACACCGGGGAGCTGTTTTTT
>TRBV5-4|TRBJ2-6|NA|TRBD2
CASSVGGSGANVLTF
TGTGCCAGCAGCGTGGGAGGGTCTGGGGCCAACGTCCTGACTTTC
>TRBV19|TRBJ1-1|NA|NA
CASSIGGARMNTEAFF
TGTGCCAGTAGTATCGGGGGGGCGAGAATGAACACTGAAGCTTTCTTT
>TRBV7-9|TRBJ2-1|NA|TRBD2
CASSLGSAGGDEQFF
TGTGCCAGCAGCTTAGGTTCTGCGGGGGGGGATGAGCAGTTCTTC
>TRBV7-9|TRBJ2-3|NA|TRBD1
CASSLGGRGLGDTQYF
TGTGCCAGCAGCTTAGGTGGCAGGGGGCTGGGAGATACGCAGTATTTT
>TRBV6-5|TRBJ2-7|few|TRBD2
CASSRKAGGEQYF
TGTGCCAGCAGTAGAAAAGCGGGAGGCGAGCAGTACTTC
>TRBV5-1|TRBJ2-3|NA|NA
CASSLSGGADTQYF
TGCGCCAGCAGCTTGTCAGGTGGGGCAGATACGCAGTATTTT
>TRBV30|TRBJ2-3|NA|TRBD2
CAWVAGGLPDTQYF
TGTGCCTGGGTAGCGGGGGGGCTTCCGGATACGCAGTATTTT
>TRBV7-2|TRBJ1-1|NA|NA
CASRARKNTEAFF
TGTGCCAGCAGGGCCAGGAAGAACACTGAAGCTTTCTTT
>TRBV5-5|TRBJ1-5|NA|NA
CASSPMGPPAGNQPQHF
TGTGCCAGCAGCCCCATGGGCCCGCCGGCAGGCAATCAGCCCCAGCATTTT